This T cell receptor (beta chain) was documented in a study of blood T cell repertoires in COVID-19. Produced via immunoSEQ multiplex PCR; TCRdb's table is partial and in-frame only. The data show 150,000 to 200,000 clones, around 77% seen once. A few counts support this clone. Trimming removed 10 bases from V and 4 bases from J; junction bases left unmatched: 5. The CDR3 runs to 13 residues. Germline V gene sequence: CDR1 KGHDR, CDR2 SFDVKD. The sequenced sample was peripheral blood. The source is a man aged 70-80 years with acute or convalescent COVID-19. This sequence joins TRBV24-1 and TRBJ1-5; 8 bases match TRBD1. The CDR3: CATGDRGNQPQHF. In nucleotides, the CDR3 is TGTGCCACAGGAGACAGGGGAAATCAGCCCCAGCATTTT.